Shown below are 14 T cell receptor beta chains from a single sample sequenced in a study of blood T cells in healthy people across ages. Primed by a sample-barcoded 5' primer and a J-beta primer mix, a second PCR proceeded for 7 to 11 cycles. In TCRdb, the 5' RACE reads were re-called with MiXCR into one record per CDR3 protein. The sample consists of about 1.5 million distinct CDR3 sequences, about 40% of them appearing once. Specimen: blood. Source of these receptors: a young woman in good health.

This chain connects TRBV20-1 to TRBJ2-7; TRBD1 agrees at 9 bases. Germline values: CDR1 DFQATT, CDR2 SNEGSKA (reference sequence). V shed 3 bases and J 1 base; nucleotides not matched to a gene: 4. The CDR3 spans 14 residues. CDR3 in amino acids: CSARAGTGSYEQYF. The CDR3 DNA reads as TGCAGTGCTAGGGCCGGGACAGGGTCCTACGAGCAGTACTTC.

The genes are TRBV2 and TRBJ2-1; a weak D match, TRBD2 (5 bases). V lost 2 bases and J 2 bases, leaving 16 bases between the germline ends. Germline assignment: CDR1 SNHLY and CDR2 FYNNEI. The CDR3 has 17 amino acids. CDR3 sequence reads: CASSELAASSTYNEQFF. The CDR3 DNA is TGTGCCAGCAGTGAACTCGCGGCTAGCAGCACCTACAATGAGCAGTTCTTC.

CDR3 loop: CASSRGQAAGGYTF. The CDR3, as DNA: TGTGCCAGCAGTAGGGGACAGGCGGCAGGTGGCTACACCTTC. The chain joins TRBV6-5 to TRBJ1-2; 8 bases line up with TRBD1. The CDR3 sequence is 14 residues long. CDR1 and CDR2 from the germline V gene are MNHEY and SVGAGI. V was clipped by 5 bases and J by 7 bases; unmatched bases: 9.

This clonotype was found a few times. The chain joins TRBV3-1 to TRBJ2-5, with 7 bases identical to TRBD2. The V segment lost 4 bases and the J segment 5 bases; nucleotides outside the gene matches: 16. The CDR3 extends over 17 amino acids. Germline values: CDR1 LGHDT, CDR2 YNNKEL (reference sequence). Here the CDR3 DNA reads TGTGCCAGCAGCCCGGGACGGACTAGTATCGGTTTGGAGACCCAGTACTTC. Protein product: CASSPGRTSIGLETQYF.

The table lists this clonotype with a few counts. The V and J genes are TRBV20-1 and TRBJ2-1; TRBD2 agrees at 7 bases. Germline trimming cut 3 bases from V and 10 bases from J; bases unmatched to any gene: 6. Germline CDR1 and CDR2: DFQATT and SNEGSKA (reference sequence). CDR3 length: 12 residues. The CDR3: CSASGLVFEQFF. The CDR3 DNA follows: TGCAGTGCTAGTGGACTAGTATTCGAGCAGTTCTTC.

This CDR3 is CASSEGAGGTDTQYF. The CDR3 DNA follows: TGTGCCAGCAGTGAGGGAGCGGGGGGGACAGATACGCAGTATTTT. The V call is TRBV25-1, the J call TRBJ2-3, with 10 positions matching TRBD2. The length of the CDR3 is 15 residues. The germline gives CDR1 MGHDK, CDR2 SYGVNS. V shed 3 bases, J shed 3 bases, and the junction held 3 bases outside the gene matches.

This clonotype was counted a few times. The rearrangement uses TRBV20-1 and TRBJ1-1, with 7 bases lining up with TRBD1. With V trimmed by 1 base and J by 1 base, 6 bases remained unmatched. The CDR3 is made up of 15 amino acids. Germline assignment: CDR1 DFQATT and CDR2 SNEGSKA (reference sequence). The DNA of the CDR3 is TGCAGTGCTAGAGGAAGAAGGACAGGGAACACTGAAGCTTTCTTT. Translated: CSARGRRTGNTEAFF.

The V and J genes are TRBV6-6 and TRBJ2-1, with 8 nucleotides matching TRBD2. The J call may be in error: the DNA end matches TRBJ2-7 better. Germline CDR1 is MNHNY and CDR2 is SVGAGI (reference sequence). The CDR3 extends over 17 amino acids. The CDR3 is CASSYTLAGSSYNEQYF. The CDR3 DNA reads TGTGCCAGCAGTTACACATTAGCGGGGAGCTCCTACAATGAGCAGTACTTC.

In its sample, this clonotype was seen a few times. This chain connects TRBV4-1 to TRBJ1-6; D gene uncertain. Germline V CDR1 and CDR2: MGHRA, YSYEKL. The CDR3 is 16 residues long. V was trimmed by 0 bases and J by 2 bases, leaving 8 bases between them. DNA of the CDR3: TGCGCCAGCAGCCAAGATCCCCGTACCTATAATTCACCCCTCCACTTT. As protein: CASSQDPRTYNSPLHF.

This clonotype came up many times. The V and J genes are TRBV5-1 and TRBJ2-1; TRBD1 or TRBD2 may be the D gene (5 bases each). The length of the CDR3 is 19 residues. V lost 3 bases and J 0 bases, leaving 22 bases between the germline ends. CDR1 is SGHRS and CDR2 is YFSETQ in the germline V gene. Written as DNA, the CDR3 is TGCGCCAGCAGCTCGGGGCGTGAGGCCGCCTCCTACTCCTACAATGAGCAGTTCTTC. Its protein product is CASSSGREAASYSYNEQFF.

The chain has TRBV4-1 and TRBJ2-3, with D perhaps assigned TRBD1 or TRBD2 (5 bases each). The CDR3 loop spans 15 amino acids. The V gene's germline CDR1 is MGHRA and CDR2 YSYEKL. Trimming pared 1 base from V and 4 bases from J, leaving 12 bases between. In DNA, the CDR3 is TGCGCCAGCAGCCAAGCTAGCAGAGGGGCAGATACGCAGTATTTT. Translation: CASSQASRGADTQYF.

This clonotype was recorded a few times. CDR3 in DNA: TGTGCCAGCAACCACTTCCGCTGTCAAGTCCAGTACTTC. Amino acid sequence: CASNHFRCQVQYF. The J gene is TRBJ2-7, the V gene TRBV4-2; no definite D call. Germline CDR1 is LGHNA and CDR2 is YNFKEQ. The V and J ends lost 7 bases and 10 bases respectively, with 20 bases between them. This CDR3 spans 13 amino acids.

The chain links TRBV3-1 to TRBJ1-2; D perhaps matches TRBD1 (5 bases). The CDR3 extends over 16 amino acids. The germline V gene has CDR1 LGHDT and CDR2 YNNKEL (reference sequence). V dropped 1 base and J dropped 0 bases, with 12 bases sitting between them. The CDR3 DNA sequence: TGTGCCAGCAGCCAAGCGGGACGGACGACTAACTATGGCTACACCTTC. It is translated as CASSQAGRTTNYGYTF.

This clonotype was observed a few times. This chain connects TRBV7-2 to TRBJ1-2; the D gene is possibly TRBD1 (5 bases). Germline CDR1 SGHTA, CDR2 FQGNSA. The CDR3 loop spans 14 amino acids. V was pared by 4 bases and J by 4 bases, with 13 bases between. The CDR3 sequence: CASSSKGQGYGYTF. DNA of the CDR3: TGTGCCAGCAGCTCAAAGGGGCAGGGCTATGGCTACACCTTC.